These 15 T cell receptor beta chains were all obtained from the same sample, sequenced in a study of cytomegalovirus exposure and HLA in healthy donors. The PCR used 60 Vbeta and 13 Jbeta primers. Clones were sequenced by immunoSEQ multiplex PCR, and TCRdb holds only the in-frame ones, with some missing. The sample lists 150,000 to 200,000 clones, 68% seen once, with about 10% in the top ten. The sequencing input was PBMCs. The receptors come from a man aged 30-40 years in good health and CMV-seropositive.

In this sample, this clone turned up once. The chain links TRBV25-1 to TRBJ1-6; D possibly corresponds to TRBD1 (6 bases). The CDR3 has 15 amino acids. Germline lookup yields CDR1 MGHDK and CDR2 SYGVNS. V lost 4 bases and J lost 5, with 12 bases in between. The CDR3 protein is CASSGKGGDNSPLHF. The CDR3 DNA reads TGTGCCAGCAGTGGTAAAGGGGGGGATAATTCACCCCTCCACTTT.

V usage is TRBV4-1 and J usage is TRBJ2-1; 10 bases line up with TRBD2. V lost 3 bases, J lost 3 bases, and 11 bases stayed unmatched. Germline lookup yields CDR1 MGHRA and CDR2 YSYEKL. CDR3 length: 18 amino acids. The CDR3 region is CASSQIDLGTSVYNEQFF. In nucleotides, the CDR3 is TGCGCCAGCAGCCAGATAGATCTTGGGACTAGCGTCTACAATGAGCAGTTCTTC.

In this sample, this clone turned up a few times. This rearrangement joins TRBV29-1 to TRBJ1-1; the match to TRBD1 covers 9 bases. The J segment lost 2 bases and the V segment lost 7 bases, leaving 8 bases of the junction unmatched. The CDR3 has 14 residues. Germline CDR1 SQVTM, CDR2 ANQGSEA. CDR3 residues: CSAGQGSLNTEAFF. The CDR3 DNA reads as TGCAGCGCAGGACAGGGGTCCCTCAACACTGAAGCTTTCTTT.

The chain is built from TRBV28 and TRBJ2-7; D remains unclear. Germline V gene lookup returns CDR1 MDHEN and CDR2 SYDVKM. The V end lost 5 bases, the J end lost 2 bases, and 10 bases lay between the germline ends. The CDR3 length is 13 residues. The CDR3 bases are TGTGCCAGCAGTATGTTGGCTGCCTACGAGCAGTACTTC. It encodes CASSMLAAYEQYF.

This clone was counted between two and nine times. The V call is TRBV6-5, the J call TRBJ2-5; TRBD1 might be the D (6 bases). Germline CDR1 reads MNHEY; CDR2 reads SVGAGI. The CDR3 loop spans 16 amino acids. Trimming removed 2 bases from V and 2 bases from J, with 15 bases in between. DNA of the CDR3: TGTGCCAGCAGTTACGAGCAGGGGAAATTACAAGAGACCCAGTACTTC. It encodes CASSYEQGKLQETQYF.

This chain connects TRBV9 to TRBJ2-7; D might be TRBD2 (5 bases). Germline CDR1 and CDR2: SGDLS and YYNGEE. This CDR3 spans 16 amino acids. V dropped 6 bases and J dropped 3 bases, with 22 bases sitting between them. Written as DNA, the CDR3 is TGTGCCAGCACTATAAGCCCGGCAGCGGAGGTCTACGAGCAGTACTTC. Translated, it gives CASTISPAAEVYEQYF.

This chain connects TRBV5-1 to TRBJ2-5; D may be TRBD1 (6 bases). CDR1 is SGHRS, CDR2 YFSETQ, per germline. V was shortened by 0 bases and J by 5 bases, with 11 bases between the two germline ends. The CDR3 has 14 amino acids. CDR3 protein: CASSLGTDRETQYF. The CDR3 nucleotides read TGCGCCAGCAGCTTGGGGACAGATAGGGAGACCCAGTACTTC.

The rearrangement joins TRBV10-1 to TRBJ2-7; D gene ambiguous. The V and J ends lost 3 bases and 4 bases respectively, with 10 bases between them. This CDR3 is built from 13 residues. Germline lookup yields CDR1 WNHNN and CDR2 SYGVQD (reference sequence). In DNA, the CDR3 is TGCGCCAGCAGTGATGCAGGAACGTACGAGCAGTACTTC. This encodes CASSDAGTYEQYF.

This clone was seen only a few times. V usage is TRBV4-2 and J usage is TRBJ1-1, with 7 nucleotides matching TRBD1. Germline V gene lookup returns CDR1 LGHNA and CDR2 YNFKEQ. The J segment lost 5 bases and the V segment lost 6 bases, leaving 3 bases of the junction unmatched. The CDR3 consists of 12 residues. The CDR3 here is CASRGGGTEAFF. The CDR3 DNA reads TGTGCCAGCAGAGGGGGCGGGACTGAAGCTTTCTTT.

The DNA of the CDR3 is TGCGCCAGCAGCCAAGTCAGGTCTAACTATGGCTACACCTTC. Its protein is CASSQVRSNYGYTF. V gene TRBV4-1 combines with J gene TRBJ1-2; D uncertain. CDR1 and CDR2 (germline): MGHRA, YSYEKL. V lost 1 base, J lost 0 bases, and 6 bases lay in between. CDR3 length: 14 residues.

This chain connects TRBV11-2 to TRBJ2-7, with D maybe TRBD2 (6 bases). This CDR3 is built from 15 residues. V lost 5 bases, J lost 2 bases, and 16 bases lay in between. Germline CDR1 SGHAT, CDR2 FQNNGV. CDR3: CASSDGSGKAYEQYF. DNA of the CDR3: TGTGCCAGCAGCGACGGGAGCGGAAAAGCCTACGAGCAGTACTTC.

The V and J genes are TRBV9 and TRBJ2-5, with 10 positions matching TRBD2. The germline V gene encodes CDR1 SGDLS and CDR2 YYNGEE. Trimming removed 3 bases from V and 0 bases from J; junction bases left unmatched: 8. CDR3 length: 17 amino acids. CDR3 region: CASSGSQTSGYQETQYF. Written as DNA, the CDR3 is TGTGCCAGCAGCGGCTCCCAGACTAGCGGGTACCAAGAGACCCAGTACTTC.

The chain carries TRBV19 and TRBJ2-6, with TRBD2 matching over 14 bases. The V segment lost 6 bases and the J segment 2 bases; nucleotides outside the gene matches: 3. Germline V gene sequence: CDR1 LNHDA, CDR2 SQIVND (reference sequence). The CDR3 consists of 17 residues. The CDR3 DNA reads as TGTGCCAGTAGGGAGGGACTAGCGGGAGCTGGGGCCAACGTCCTGACTTTC. It is translated as CASREGLAGAGANVLTF.

The genes are TRBV7-9 and TRBJ2-5; 11 positions agree with TRBD2. This CDR3 is 14 amino acids long. V was pared by 8 bases and J by 7 bases, with 9 bases of the junction left unmatched. Per the germline V gene, CDR1 is SEHNR and CDR2 is FQNEAQ (reference sequence). The DNA of the CDR3 is TGTGCCAGCGAAACTAGCGGGGGACATTCGACCCAGTACTTC. Translation gives CASETSGGHSTQYF.

V and J are TRBV14 and TRBJ2-2, with TRBD1 matching 9 bases. Germline assignment: CDR1 SGHDN and CDR2 FVKESK. The CDR3 has 13 residues. The junction had 2 bases not matched to a gene; V was cut back by 6 bases and J by 6 bases. CDR3 sequence: CASRRQGAGELFF. The CDR3 DNA follows: TGTGCCAGCAGGAGACAGGGGGCCGGGGAGCTGTTTTTT.